One and the same sample provided the 6 T cell receptor beta chains below, sequenced in a study of spatial heterogeneity in lung cancer. TCRdb independently ran MiXCR on the 5' RACE reads; one entry per CDR3 protein. The sample holds about 45,000 distinct CDR3 sequences, approximately 12% seen once. This sample's time point: sample taken at primary tumor resection. Tumor, nontumor lung or frozen PBMC supplied whole RNA that was sequenced unsorted. The sequences come from PBMCs, collected at surgery. These receptors all come from a female donor with early-stage non-small cell lung cancer.

This clonotype was seen ten or more times. V usage is TRBV2 and J usage is TRBJ1-1; no definite D call. Between the trimmed V and J ends, which lost 5 bases and 1 base, there was a span of 8 bases. This CDR3 spans 13 amino acids. Per the germline V gene, CDR1 is SNHLY and CDR2 is FYNNEI. CDR3 coding DNA: TGTGCCAGCAGTCAGGCCACGAACACTGAAGCTTTCTTT. Protein product: CASSQATNTEAFF. Full variable domain (remainder filled in from reference TRBV2 and TRBJ1-1): EPEVTQTPSHQVTQMGQEVILRCVPISNHLYFYWYRQILGQKVEFLVSFYNNEISEKSEIFDDQFSVERPDGSNFTLKIRSTKLEDSAMYFCASSQATNTEAFFGQGTRLTVV.

This chain joins TRBV5-4 and TRBJ2-7; a possible D gene is TRBD2 (6 bases). The CDR3 totals 14 residues. V dropped 3 bases and J dropped 3 bases, with 13 bases sitting between them. The germline CDR1 and CDR2 sequences are SGHNT and YYREEE (reference sequence). CDR3 in DNA: TGTGCCAGCAGCTCCGCGCGCGGGGTCTACGAGCAGTACTTC. Translating gives CASSSARGVYEQYF.

This clonotype has only a few counts. The chain combines TRBV12-3 or TRBV12-4 with TRBJ2-6; a weak D match, TRBD1 (5 bases). The V end was cut by 8 bases, the J end by 1 base, with 6 bases between. The CDR3 totals 13 residues. This CDR3 is CASQGSGANVLTF. The CDR3 nucleotides read TGTGCCAGCCAGGGTTCTGGGGCCAACGTCCTGACTTTC.

At least ten counts were recorded for this clonotype. V usage is TRBV5-5 and J usage is TRBJ2-1, with 10 positions matching TRBD2. V shed 4 bases and J 12 bases; nucleotides not matched to a gene: 16. Germline values: CDR1 SGHKS, CDR2 YYEKEE (reference sequence). The CDR3 consists of 16 residues. The CDR3 region has the DNA TGTGCCAGCAGCCTCCAAGCTACTAGCGGGAATGTAGGGCAGTTCTTC. It encodes CASSLQATSGNVGQFF.

This clonotype turned up a few times. V usage is TRBV19 and J usage is TRBJ1-1; D is undetermined. Trimming shortened V by 2 bases and J by 0 bases, and 7 bases separated the two germline ends. This CDR3 has 14 amino acids. The germline gives CDR1 LNHDA, CDR2 SQIVND (reference sequence). The CDR3 DNA follows: TGTGCCAGTAGTATACCGGTCGTGAACACTGAAGCTTTCTTT. The encoded protein is CASSIPVVNTEAFF.

V gene TRBV7-2 combines with J gene TRBJ1-6; a possible D gene is TRBD1 (5 bases). V dropped 4 bases and J dropped 7 bases, with 14 bases sitting between them. The germline gives CDR1 SGHTA, CDR2 FQGNSA. The CDR3 has 15 residues. The DNA for the CDR3 is TGTGCCAGCAGCTACGGGGACGGTAGCAATTCACCCCTCCACTTT. This encodes CASSYGDGSNSPLHF.